Below, 10 T cell receptor beta chains from the same sample are listed, as sequenced in a study of blood T cell repertoires in COVID-19. TCRdb's table, derived via immunoSEQ multiplex PCR, lists solely in-frame clones and lacks some. The top ten clones hold 1.3% to 1.5% of a sample with about 250,000 clones, roughly 88% of them seen once. Material: peripheral blood. The receptor set was obtained from a man older than 75 with acute or convalescent COVID-19.

V gene TRBV19 combines with J gene TRBJ2-1; D is perhaps TRBD2 (6 bases). The CDR3 loop spans 17 amino acids. The V gene lost 1 base and the J gene lost 0 bases, with 13 bases spanning the gap. CDR1 and CDR2 from the germline V gene are LNHDA and SQIVND (reference sequence). CDR3 sequence: CASSIAAGLSSYNEQFF. The CDR3 nucleotides are TGTGCCAGTAGTATAGCAGCGGGCCTCAGCTCCTACAATGAGCAGTTCTTC.

The chain is built from TRBV2 and TRBJ2-5; 9 bases agree with TRBD1. The germline gives CDR1 SNHLY, CDR2 FYNNEI. V lost 9 bases to trimming and J lost 5 bases; unmatched junction nucleotides: 4. The CDR3 is 12 residues long. The CDR3 sequence is CASNRGHETQYF. DNA for the CDR3: TGTGCCAGTAACAGGGGGCACGAGACCCAGTACTTC. The whole variable domain, remainder taken from reference TRBV2 and TRBJ2-5, is EPEVTQTPSHQVTQMGQEVILRCVPISNHLYFYWYRQILGQKVEFLVSFYNNEISEKSEIFDDQFSVERPDGSNFTLKIRSTKLEDSAMYFCASNRGHETQYFGPGTRLLVL.

This clone was detected once. J is TRBJ2-3 and V is TRBV21-1; TRBD2 reflects the table's D call only, with no check against the DNA. TRBV21-1 is a pseudogene locus. This CDR3 spans 19 amino acids. CDR3 residues: CASSTDVGLAGVLTDTQYF. CDR3 DNA: TGTGCCAGCAGCACTGATGTTGGACTAGCGGGAGTTTTGACAGATACGCAGTATTTT.

This clone has a single count. The chain links TRBV5-1 to TRBJ2-1; 8 bases fit TRBD2. V lost 4 bases and J lost 9; bases outside the gene matches: 18. The length of the CDR3 is 17 residues. Germline assignment: CDR1 SGHRS and CDR2 YFSETQ. In nucleotides, the CDR3 is TGCGCCAGCAGCCTCATACCAGCGGGAGTGACTACGGGTGAGCAGTTCTTC. It translates to CASSLIPAGVTTGEQFF.

This chain connects TRBV4-1 to TRBJ2-1; 7 bases map to TRBD1. The CDR3 has 16 amino acids. Germline trimming cut 2 bases from V and 4 bases from J; bases unmatched to any gene: 8. Germline V CDR1 and CDR2: MGHRA, YSYEKL. CDR3 protein: CASSQSDRVRYNEQFF. The CDR3 DNA follows: TGCGCCAGCAGCCAATCCGACAGGGTTAGATACAATGAGCAGTTCTTC.

The V call is TRBV5-1, the J call TRBJ2-2; 8 positions agree with TRBD2. Germline CDR1 reads SGHRS; CDR2 reads YFSETQ. The CDR3 has 15 residues. J was trimmed by 0 bases and V by 4 bases; bases with no gene match: 2. The CDR3 spells CASSAGGANTGELFF. The DNA of the CDR3 is TGCGCCAGCAGCGCCGGGGGGGCGAACACCGGGGAGCTGTTTTTT.

The chain is built from TRBV7-8 and TRBJ2-3; D may be TRBD2 (6 bases). The germline V gene has CDR1 SGHVS and CDR2 FQNEAQ. V gave up 1 base and J gave up 3 bases, with 11 bases separating them. The CDR3 extends over 15 amino acids. Written as DNA, the CDR3 is TGTGCCAGCAGCTTAGATCTCAGCGGGACAGATACGCAGTATTTT. Amino acids: CASSLDLSGTDTQYF.

The chain has TRBV5-6 and TRBJ2-1, with TRBD2 matching 10 bases. With V trimmed by 4 bases and J by 0 bases, 7 bases remained unmatched. CDR3 size: 17 residues. Germline lookup yields CDR1 SGHDT and CDR2 YYEEEE. The CDR3 nucleotides read TGTGCCAGCAGCAGTACTAGCGGGATAGGCTCCTACAATGAGCAGTTCTTC. Protein product: CASSSTSGIGSYNEQFF.

This clone was detected a few times. The chain recombines TRBV4-2 with TRBJ1-6, with a weak D call TRBD1 (5 bases). Deletions cut 4 bases from V and 0 bases from J, with 10 bases between. In germline, CDR1 is LGHNA, CDR2 YNFKEQ. The CDR3 sequence is 16 residues long. The CDR3 is CASSLRVSSYNSPLHF. CDR3 DNA sequence: TGTGCCAGCAGCCTCAGGGTTAGCTCCTATAATTCACCCCTCCACTTT.

This chain connects TRBV9 to TRBJ1-4; D is possibly TRBD1 (5 bases). Trimming cost V 0 bases and J 8 bases, with 14 bases left between them. The V gene's germline CDR1 is SGDLS and CDR2 YYNGEE. The CDR3 length is 15 residues. CDR3 nucleotide sequence: TGTGCCAGCAGCGTAGCGGGGGGGAAGGAGGAAAAACTGTTTTTT. The encoded protein is CASSVAGGKEEKLFF.